The 16 T cell receptor beta chains below all came from one sample that was sequenced in a study of response to subunit inactivated influenza vaccine. TCRdb called the RT-PCR reads again in MiXCR, with one record for every CDR3 protein. The sample lists more than 700,000 distinct CDR3 sequences, less than 25% occurring once. The specimen comprised PBMCs from blood, sampled more than 4 days after vaccination. These receptor sequences come from a man aged 45-65 years who received an inactivated influenza vaccine.

This chain connects TRBV25-1 to TRBJ2-7; no firm D call. CDR1 and CDR2 from the germline V gene are MGHDK and SYGVNS. This CDR3 region has 15 residues. With 1 base removed from V and 0 bases from J, the gap between germline ends came to 10 bases. This chain's CDR3 is CASSESRTGSYEQYF. CDR3 coding DNA: TGTGCCAGCAGTGAATCTAGGACGGGCTCCTACGAGCAGTACTTC.

This clonotype was counted at least ten times. This chain connects TRBV12-3 or TRBV12-4 to TRBJ1-6; D is undetermined. V lost 3 bases and J lost 7, with 13 bases in between. CDR3 length: 15 amino acids. CDR3 protein: CASSLTGFPNSPLHF. The CDR3 region has the DNA TGTGCCAGCAGTTTGACGGGTTTCCCGAATTCACCCCTCCACTTT.

This clonotype occurred a few times. The junction departs from germline at one end; a sequencing error may be responsible. The rearrangement uses TRBV20-1 and TRBJ2-7; TRBD2 matches at 12 bases. Germline values: CDR1 DFQATT, CDR2 SNEGSKA (reference sequence). The CDR3 has 16 amino acids. CDR3 loop: CSAREPTSGGSYEQYF. The CDR3 nucleotides are TGCAGTGCGAGAGAGCCGACTAGCGGGGGATCCTACGAGCAGTACTTC.

This clonotype was counted many times. The V call is TRBV20-1, the J call TRBJ1-5, with 9 positions matching TRBD1. The CDR3 extends over 14 amino acids. V shed 6 bases and J 6 bases; nucleotides not matched to a gene: 9. Germline V lookup: CDR1 DFQATT, CDR2 SNEGSKA (reference sequence). CDR3 coding DNA: TGCAGTGCGGGGGGACAGGGCAAAACTCAGCCCCAGCATTTT. This translates into CSAGGQGKTQPQHF.

The V call is TRBV6-5, the J call TRBJ2-5; 8 positions match TRBD2. Germline-derived CDR1 and CDR2 are MNHEY and SVGAGI. This CDR3 is 17 amino acids long. J lost 3 bases, V lost 0 bases, and 9 bases had no gene match. CDR3 sequence (DNA): TGTGCCAGCAGTTACTCGATTCTGGCAGCGGGAGAAGAGACCCAGTACTTC. It codes for CASSYSILAAGEETQYF.

This clonotype occurred a few times. This rearrangement joins TRBV6-5 to TRBJ2-7; either TRBD1 or TRBD2 may supply D (5 bases each). Germline lookup yields CDR1 MNHEY and CDR2 SVGAGI. The CDR3 loop spans 15 amino acids. V was pared by 5 bases and J by 4 bases, with 18 bases between. CDR3 DNA sequence: TGTGCCAGCAGTCACGGGACGAGGGGAAGGTACGAGCAGTACTTC. Its protein is CASSHGTRGRYEQYF.

V and J are TRBV6-1 and TRBJ2-5; no clear D gene. The CDR3 has 14 amino acids. The germline V gene has CDR1 MNHNS and CDR2 SASEGT. Between the trimmed V and J ends, which lost 7 bases and 3 bases, there was a span of 15 bases. The CDR3 nucleotides read TGTGCCAGCATCTCATGGGGTGGAGAAGAGACCCAGTACTTC. Translated: CASISWGGEETQYF.

There are a few counts of this clonotype. The chain employs TRBV30 and TRBJ1-2, with D unclear. CDR1 is GTSNPN, CDR2 SVGIG, per germline (reference sequence). CDR3 length equals 13 residues. The V gene lost 0 bases and the J gene lost 8 bases, with 13 bases spanning the gap. Here the CDR3 reads CAWSVIRRPGYTF. CDR3 nucleotide sequence: TGTGCCTGGAGTGTAATCCGGAGACCCGGCTACACCTTC.

The chain is built from TRBV29-1 and TRBJ2-5, with 10 bases matching TRBD2. The CDR3 runs to 13 residues. V gave up 5 bases and J gave up 1 base; unmatched junction bases: 1. Germline CDR1 SQVTM, CDR2 ANQGSEA. This CDR3 is CSVPSGGQETQYF. The CDR3 region has the DNA TGCAGCGTTCCTAGCGGGGGCCAAGAGACCCAGTACTTC.

The chain has TRBV1 and TRBJ2-3. TRBV1 is listed as a pseudogene. The CDR3 extends over 8 amino acids. The CDR3 DNA reads as TGCACCAGCAGACCGCAGTATTTT. Its protein product is CTSRPQYF.

The chain couples TRBV4-2 to TRBJ2-1, with 7 bases aligning to TRBD1. In germline, CDR1 is LGHNA, CDR2 YNFKEQ. Trimming at V came to 1 base and at J to 1 base, leaving 10 bases not matched to a gene. This CDR3 contains 18 residues. CDR3 sequence (DNA): TGTGCCAGCAGCCAAGCGGTGTCAGGGGGTGGGTCCTACAATGAGCAGTTCTTC. Encoded protein: CASSQAVSGGGSYNEQFF.

V is TRBV20-1 and J is TRBJ1-5; D is ambiguous. The CDR3 extends over 13 amino acids. Per germline, CDR1 DFQATT and CDR2 SNEGSKA (reference sequence). Trimming took off 7 bases at V and 0 bases at J, with 10 bases between the two ends. The CDR3 is CSGRITSNQPQHF. CDR3 nucleotides: TGCAGTGGCAGAATTACTAGCAATCAGCCCCAGCATTTT.

Only a few counts were recorded for this clonotype. V is TRBV5-5 and J is TRBJ1-5, with TRBD1 matching over 7 bases. The V gene's germline CDR1 is SGHKS and CDR2 YYEKEE (reference sequence). This CDR3 is 17 amino acids long. V trimming: 0 bases; J trimming: 5 bases; junction bases outside the gene matches: 11. The CDR3 DNA follows: TGTGCCAGCAGCTTGGCCCCAGGGGGAAAGATGGATCAGCCCCAGCATTTT. It is translated as CASSLAPGGKMDQPQHF.

This clonotype was observed a handful of times. The CDR3 sequence: CASSLAAGTSNTGELFF. In DNA form, the CDR3 reads TGTGCCAGCAGCTTAGCCGCCGGGACATCGAACACCGGGGAGCTGTTTTTT. This sequence joins TRBV7-6 and TRBJ2-2, with a possible D match to TRBD1 (6 bases). Germline values: CDR1 SGHVS, CDR2 FNYEAQ. This CDR3 is 17 amino acids long. V was trimmed by 0 bases and J by 0 bases, leaving 11 bases between them.

In its sample, this clonotype was seen a few times. The chain carries TRBV21-1 and TRBJ2-7. TRBV21-1 is termed a pseudogene. The CDR3 extends over 16 amino acids. The CDR3 nucleotides are TGTGCCAGCAGCAAAACCCTACTCCGCAAGGGCTACGAGCAGTACTTC. It encodes CASSKTLLRKGYEQYF.

J is TRBJ1-6 and V is TRBV20-1, with 9 bases identical to TRBD1. V was pared by 5 bases and J by 14 bases, with 13 bases of the junction left unmatched. Germline V gene data show CDR1 as DFQATT and CDR2 as SNEGSKA (reference sequence). This CDR3 has 14 amino acids. CDR3 sequence (DNA): TGCAGTGCTCCCCCGGGACAGGGACCTTCGGCCCTCCACTTT. Its translation is CSAPPGQGPSALHF.